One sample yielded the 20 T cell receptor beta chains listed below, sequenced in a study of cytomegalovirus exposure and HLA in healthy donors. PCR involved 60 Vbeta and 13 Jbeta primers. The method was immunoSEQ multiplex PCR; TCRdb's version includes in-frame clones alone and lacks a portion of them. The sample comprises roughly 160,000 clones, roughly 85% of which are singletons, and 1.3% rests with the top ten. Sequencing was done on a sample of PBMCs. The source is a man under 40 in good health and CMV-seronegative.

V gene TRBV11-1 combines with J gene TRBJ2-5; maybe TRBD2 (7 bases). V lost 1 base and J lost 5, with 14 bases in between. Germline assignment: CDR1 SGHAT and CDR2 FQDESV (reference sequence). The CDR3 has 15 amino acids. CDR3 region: CASSLGRGALETQYF. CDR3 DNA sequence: TGTGCCAGCAGCTTAGGCCGGGGGGCCCTGGAGACCCAGTACTTC.

Written as DNA, the CDR3 is TGTGCCAGCAGTGAATTTATTGGGGCCAACGTCCTGACTTTC. Protein product: CASSEFIGANVLTF. The chain joins TRBV25-1 to TRBJ2-6, with no clear D. Trimming left V 1 base short and J 3 bases short, with 4 bases between. Germline lookup yields CDR1 MGHDK and CDR2 SYGVNS. CDR3 length: 14 residues.

CDR3 loop: CASSVATLKYF. CDR3 nucleotides: TGTGCCAGCAGCGTAGCAACTCTCAAGTACTTC. The chain combines TRBV9 with TRBJ2-7; no clear D. The V and J ends lost 0 bases and 11 bases respectively, with 9 bases between them. The CDR3 sequence is 11 residues long. Per the germline V gene, CDR1 is SGDLS and CDR2 is YYNGEE. Complete variable domain (other parts from reference TRBV9 and TRBJ2-7): DSGVTQTPKHLITATGQRVTLRCSPRSGDLSVYWYQQSLDQGLQFLIQYYNGEERAKGNILERFSAQQFPDLHSELNLSSLELGDSALYFCASSVATLKYFGPGTRLTVT.

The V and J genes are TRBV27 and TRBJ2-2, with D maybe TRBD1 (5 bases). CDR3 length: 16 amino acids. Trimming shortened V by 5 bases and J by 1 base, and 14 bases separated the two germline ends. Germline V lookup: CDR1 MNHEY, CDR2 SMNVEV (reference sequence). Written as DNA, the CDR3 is TGTGCCAGCAGTCCCCCCCGACAGATGAACACCGGGGAGCTGTTTTTT. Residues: CASSPPRQMNTGELFF.

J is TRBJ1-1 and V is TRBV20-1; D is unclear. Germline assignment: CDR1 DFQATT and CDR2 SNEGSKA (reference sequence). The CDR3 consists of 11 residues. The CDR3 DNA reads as TGCAGGGCCCGGGAGAACACTGAAGCTTTCTTT. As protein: CRARENTEAFF.

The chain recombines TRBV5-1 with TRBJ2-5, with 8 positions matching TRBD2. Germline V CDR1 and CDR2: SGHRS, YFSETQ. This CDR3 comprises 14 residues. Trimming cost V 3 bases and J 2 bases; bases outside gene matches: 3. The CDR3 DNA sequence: TGCGCCAGCAGCTCGGGACTAGGACAAGAGACCCAGTACTTC. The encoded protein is CASSSGLGQETQYF.

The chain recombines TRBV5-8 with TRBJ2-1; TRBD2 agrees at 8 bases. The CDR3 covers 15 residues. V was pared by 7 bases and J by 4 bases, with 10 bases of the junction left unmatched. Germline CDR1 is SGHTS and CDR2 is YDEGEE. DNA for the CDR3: TGTGCCAGCCCCCGTCCGGGACTAGATTACAATGAGCAGTTCTTC. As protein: CASPRPGLDYNEQFF.

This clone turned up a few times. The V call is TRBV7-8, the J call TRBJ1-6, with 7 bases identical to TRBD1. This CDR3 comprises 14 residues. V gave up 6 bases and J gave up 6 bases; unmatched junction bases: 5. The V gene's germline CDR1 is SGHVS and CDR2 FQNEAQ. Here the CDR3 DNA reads TGTGCCAGCAGTCGGCAGGGGGTTAATTCACCCCTCCACTTT. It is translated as CASSRQGVNSPLHF.

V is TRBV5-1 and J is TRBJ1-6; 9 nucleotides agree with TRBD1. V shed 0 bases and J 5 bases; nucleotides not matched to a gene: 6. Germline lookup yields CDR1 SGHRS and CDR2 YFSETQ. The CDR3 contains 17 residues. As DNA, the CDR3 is TGCGCCAGCAGCTTGGATACAGGGGGCGTAAATAATTCACCCCTCCACTTT. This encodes CASSLDTGGVNNSPLHF.

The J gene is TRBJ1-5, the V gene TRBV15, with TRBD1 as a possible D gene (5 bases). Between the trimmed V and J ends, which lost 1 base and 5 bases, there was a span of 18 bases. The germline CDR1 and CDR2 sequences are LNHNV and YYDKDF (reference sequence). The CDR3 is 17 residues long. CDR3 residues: CATSRVGHGGWDQPQHF. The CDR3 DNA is TGTGCCACCAGCAGAGTGGGCCACGGGGGGTGGGATCAGCCCCAGCATTTT.

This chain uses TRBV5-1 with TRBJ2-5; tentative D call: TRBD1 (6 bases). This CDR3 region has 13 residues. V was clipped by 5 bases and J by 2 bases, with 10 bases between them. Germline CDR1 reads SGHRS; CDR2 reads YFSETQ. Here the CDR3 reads CASRDSIQETQYF. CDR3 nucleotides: TGCGCCAGCAGGGACAGTATTCAAGAGACCCAGTACTTC.

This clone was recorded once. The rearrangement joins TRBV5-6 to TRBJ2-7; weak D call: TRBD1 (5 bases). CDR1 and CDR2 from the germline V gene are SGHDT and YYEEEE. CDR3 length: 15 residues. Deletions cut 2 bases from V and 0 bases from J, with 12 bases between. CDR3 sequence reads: CASSLLLDTSYEQYF. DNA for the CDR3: TGTGCCAGCAGCTTATTATTGGACACCTCCTACGAGCAGTACTTC.

In nucleotides, the CDR3 is TGTGCCAGCAGCACCGGACAGGGCAATCAGCCCCAGCATTTT. This gives the protein CASSTGQGNQPQHF. The chain has TRBV7-2 and TRBJ1-5; 7 nucleotides agree with TRBD1. With 5 bases clipped from V and 2 bases from J, the junction kept 3 bases outside the gene matches. The CDR3 consists of 14 residues. Germline V gene sequence: CDR1 SGHTA, CDR2 FQGNSA.

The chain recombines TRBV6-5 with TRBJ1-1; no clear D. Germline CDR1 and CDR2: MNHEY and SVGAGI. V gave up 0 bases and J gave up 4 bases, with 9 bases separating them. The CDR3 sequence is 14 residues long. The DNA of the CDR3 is TGTGCCAGCAGTTACTCGGAGGGTCGCACTGAAGCTTTCTTT. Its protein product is CASSYSEGRTEAFF.

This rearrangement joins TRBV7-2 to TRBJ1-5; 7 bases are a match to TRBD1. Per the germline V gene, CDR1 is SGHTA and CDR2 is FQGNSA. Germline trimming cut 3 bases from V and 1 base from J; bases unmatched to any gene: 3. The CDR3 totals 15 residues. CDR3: CASSFSGQSNQPQHF. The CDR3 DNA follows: TGTGCCAGCAGCTTCTCGGGACAGAGCAATCAGCCCCAGCATTTT.

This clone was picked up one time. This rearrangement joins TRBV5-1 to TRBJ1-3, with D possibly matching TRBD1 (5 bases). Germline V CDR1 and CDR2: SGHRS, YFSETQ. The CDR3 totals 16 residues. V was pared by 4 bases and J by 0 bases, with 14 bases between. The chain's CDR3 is CASSEGTFSSGNTIYF. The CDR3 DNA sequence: TGCGCCAGCAGCGAAGGGACTTTCAGCTCTGGAAACACCATATATTTT. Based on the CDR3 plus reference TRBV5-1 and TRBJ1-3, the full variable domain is KAGVTQTPRYLIKTRGQQVTLSCSPISGHRSVSWYQQTPGQGLQFLFEYFSETQRNKGNFPGRFSGRQFSNSRSEMNVSTLELGDSALYLCASSEGTFSSGNTIYFGEGSWLTVV.

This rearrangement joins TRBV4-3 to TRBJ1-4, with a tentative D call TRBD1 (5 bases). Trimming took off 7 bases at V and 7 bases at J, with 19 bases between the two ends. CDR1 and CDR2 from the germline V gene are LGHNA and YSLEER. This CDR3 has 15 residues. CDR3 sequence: CASNRAGDLGEKLFF. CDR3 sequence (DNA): TGCGCCAGCAACCGAGCGGGGGATCTAGGTGAAAAACTGTTTTTT.

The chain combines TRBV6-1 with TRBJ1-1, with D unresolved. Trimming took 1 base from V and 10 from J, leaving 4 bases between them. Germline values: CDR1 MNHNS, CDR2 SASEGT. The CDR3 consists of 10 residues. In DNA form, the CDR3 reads TGTGCCAGCAGTGAAGTGCGAGCTTTCTTT. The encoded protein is CASSEVRAFF.

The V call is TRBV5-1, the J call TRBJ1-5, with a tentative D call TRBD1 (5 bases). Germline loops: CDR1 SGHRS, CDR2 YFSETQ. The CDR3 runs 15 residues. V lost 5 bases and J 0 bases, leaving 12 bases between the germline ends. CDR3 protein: CASRSSTDSNQPQHF. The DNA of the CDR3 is TGCGCCAGCAGATCCTCGACAGATAGCAATCAGCCCCAGCATTTT.

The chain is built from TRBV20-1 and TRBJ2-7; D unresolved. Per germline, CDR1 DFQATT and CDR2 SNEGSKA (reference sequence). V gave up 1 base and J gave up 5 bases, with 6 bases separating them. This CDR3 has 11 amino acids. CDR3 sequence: CSARVEHEQYF. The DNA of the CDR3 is TGCAGTGCTAGAGTAGAGCACGAGCAGTACTTC.